The sequence of this T cell receptor (beta chain) was determined in a study of blood T cell repertoires in COVID-19. Across the study: T cells, B-cell-depleted T cells, or PBMCs provided the cDNA or gDNA that served as material.

Clones were read by immunoSEQ multiplex PCR, and TCRdb kept only the in-frame ones, dropping some. The sample has 250,000 to 300,000 clones, approximately 84% seen once. Individuals aged 18 to 89 years were recruited from fewer than 25 US areas. For this clone: This sequence may be a read error, since a much larger clone differs from it by one base.

The sequence derives from a man aged 45 to 65 who had recovered from COVID-19. Sequencing was performed on PBMCs or T cells enriched from blood (not recorded which).

CDR3 sequence (DNA): TGTGCCAGCAGTTTAGAGGGGGTCTATGGCTACACCTTC. This encodes CASSLEGVYGYTF. The chain carries TRBV28 and TRBJ1-2; maybe TRBD1 (6 bases). The CDR3 spans 13 residues. V was trimmed by 2 bases and J by 4 bases, leaving 8 bases between them. The V gene's germline CDR1 is MDHEN and CDR2 SYDVKM.